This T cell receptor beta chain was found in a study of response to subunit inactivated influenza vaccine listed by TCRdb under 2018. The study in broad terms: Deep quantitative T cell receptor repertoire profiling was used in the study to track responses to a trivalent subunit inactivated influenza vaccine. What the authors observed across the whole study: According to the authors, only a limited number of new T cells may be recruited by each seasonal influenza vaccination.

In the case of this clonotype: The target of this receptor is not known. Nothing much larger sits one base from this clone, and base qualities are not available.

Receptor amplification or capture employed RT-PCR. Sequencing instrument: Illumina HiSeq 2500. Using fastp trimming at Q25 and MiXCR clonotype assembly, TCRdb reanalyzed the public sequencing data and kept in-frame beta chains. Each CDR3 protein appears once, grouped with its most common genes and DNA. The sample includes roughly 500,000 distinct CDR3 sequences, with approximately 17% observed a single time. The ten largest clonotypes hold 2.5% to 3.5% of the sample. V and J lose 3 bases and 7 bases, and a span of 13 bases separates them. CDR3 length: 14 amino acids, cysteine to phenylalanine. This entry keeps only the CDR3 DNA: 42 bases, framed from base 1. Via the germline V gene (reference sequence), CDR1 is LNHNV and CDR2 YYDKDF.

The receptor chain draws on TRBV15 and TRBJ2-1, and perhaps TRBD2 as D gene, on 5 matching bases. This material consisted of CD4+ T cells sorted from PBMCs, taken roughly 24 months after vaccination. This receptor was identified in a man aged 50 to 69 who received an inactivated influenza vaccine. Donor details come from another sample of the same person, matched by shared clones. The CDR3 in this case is CATSSAREGNEQFF. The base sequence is TGTGCCACCAGCAGTGCACGGGAAGGGAATGAGCAGTTCTTC.